This T cell receptor beta chain was recovered during a study of post-analysis software for immune sequencing data. Background on the study: Several disease courses (relapsing-remitting, secondary progressive and progressive-relapsing) of multiple sclerosis were included.

Per germline, CDR1 MGHRA and CDR2 YSYEKL. CDR3 length equals 15 residues. Trimming took 0 bases from V and 0 from J, leaving 8 bases between them. Study-level findings and limits: Patients with multiple sclerosis recorded significantly lower normalized Chao1 diversity than controls, the study found. The five TRBV segments detected at higher frequency in patients than in controls included TRBV5-6, TRBV5-1 and TRBV20-1. By F measure, strong co-clustering occurred among samples prepared in the same batch.

Unique molecular identifiers were carried by the TCR beta cDNA libraries. One entry per CDR3 protein results from TCRdb running MiXCR on the PCR reads. The table has fewer than 550,000 distinct CDR3 sequences, around a third seen once; the top ten hold roughly 6%. As for this clonotype: Its antigen is undetermined.

This rearrangement joins TRBV4-1 to TRBJ1-1; D uncertain. The receptor comes from a girl younger than 18 with multiple sclerosis. The specimen sequenced was blood. CDR3 sequence: CASSQEAGMNTEAFF. CDR3 coding DNA: TGCGCCAGCAGCCAAGAGGCAGGTATGAACACTGAAGCTTTCTTT.